Each of the 5 T cell receptor beta chains below was sequenced from the same sample in a study of blood T cell repertoires in COVID-19. Libraries were prepared by immunoSEQ multiplex PCR; TCRdb keeps only in-frame clonotypes and omits some of them. The sample has hundreds of thousands of clones, about 89% seen once; the top ten hold 1.6%. Sample: peripheral blood. The origin of the receptors is a woman in her sixties who had recovered from COVID-19.

This clone has only one observation. The chain uses TRBV7-3 and TRBJ2-3, with a weak D call TRBD2 (5 bases). The CDR3 totals 15 residues. CDR1 and CDR2 from the germline V gene are SGHTA and FQGTGA. Trimming took 1 base from V and 2 from J, leaving 10 bases between them. The CDR3 DNA is TGTGCCAGCAGCTTAATCAGCGGACCCACAGATACGCAGTATTTT. Protein sequence: CASSLISGPTDTQYF.

V is TRBV4-3 and J is TRBJ2-1; D ambiguous. The germline CDR1 and CDR2 sequences are LGHNA and YSLEER. The CDR3 spans 14 residues. Between the trimmed V and J ends, which lost 3 bases and 6 bases, there was a span of 12 bases. The CDR3 spells CASSHLLTGNEQFF. CDR3 coding DNA: TGCGCCAGCAGCCACCTTCTTACTGGCAATGAGCAGTTCTTC.

The chain is built from TRBV27 and TRBJ1-6; D not certain. There are 12 residues in the CDR3. Per germline, CDR1 MNHEY and CDR2 SMNVEV (reference sequence). Trimming took off 2 bases at V and 13 bases at J, with 9 bases between the two ends. CDR3 sequence: CASSLEGQPLHF. As DNA, the CDR3 is TGTGCCAGCAGTTTAGAGGGCCAGCCCCTCCACTTT.

This clone was counted once. This sequence joins TRBV6-1 and TRBJ1-3; D perhaps matches TRBD1 (6 bases). This CDR3 spans 15 amino acids. CDR1 MNHNS and CDR2 SASEGT come from the germline V gene. Trimming removed 0 bases from V and 3 bases from J, with 9 bases in between. CDR3 residues: CASSEAGGGGNTIYF. The CDR3 nucleotides read TGTGCCAGCAGTGAAGCAGGGGGTGGTGGAAACACCATATATTTT.

The DNA for the CDR3 is TGTGCCAGCAGACTTCCCGGACAGGGGGGGGGCACTGAAGCTTTCTTT. This encodes CASRLPGQGGGTEAFF. The V call is TRBV11-2, the J call TRBJ1-1, with TRBD1 identical over 10 bases. The CDR3 contains 16 residues. Trimming cost V 6 bases and J 4 bases; bases outside gene matches: 11. From germline, CDR1 is SGHAT and CDR2 FQNNGV.